Included here is one T cell receptor beta chain sequence, with context. What it binds is not known. One junction end does not reproduce the germline sequence, and a read error may be involved. The library came from three nested PCR rounds adapted from ARM-PCR protocols. TCRdb re-called the multiplex PCR reads through MiXCR, storing one row per CDR3 protein. The sample holds about 200,000 distinct CDR3 sequences, about 71% seen once. CDR3 length equals 14 residues. Germline lookup yields CDR1 SQVTM and CDR2 ANQGSEA. No cell sorting was done before RNA was extracted from the tissue. This record comes from a study of tumor and adjacent non-tumor tissue in lung cancer. Study details: Samples averaged about 4.3 million productive TCRbeta reads each.

Overall study results and limits: Tumor repertoires had a smaller top 100 clone share than normal lung. Significantly higher TCR diversity was found in tumor than normal lung.

The clonotype comes from a man in his fifties or sixties with non-small cell lung cancer. The sample taken for sequencing was lung tumor tissue. The J gene is TRBJ2-7, the V gene TRBV29-1, with 8 bases aligning to TRBD1. The CDR3 reads CSGEQGVSSYEQYF. The CDR3 DNA sequence: TGCAGCGGTGAACAGGGGGTTAGCTCCTATGAGCAGTACTTC.